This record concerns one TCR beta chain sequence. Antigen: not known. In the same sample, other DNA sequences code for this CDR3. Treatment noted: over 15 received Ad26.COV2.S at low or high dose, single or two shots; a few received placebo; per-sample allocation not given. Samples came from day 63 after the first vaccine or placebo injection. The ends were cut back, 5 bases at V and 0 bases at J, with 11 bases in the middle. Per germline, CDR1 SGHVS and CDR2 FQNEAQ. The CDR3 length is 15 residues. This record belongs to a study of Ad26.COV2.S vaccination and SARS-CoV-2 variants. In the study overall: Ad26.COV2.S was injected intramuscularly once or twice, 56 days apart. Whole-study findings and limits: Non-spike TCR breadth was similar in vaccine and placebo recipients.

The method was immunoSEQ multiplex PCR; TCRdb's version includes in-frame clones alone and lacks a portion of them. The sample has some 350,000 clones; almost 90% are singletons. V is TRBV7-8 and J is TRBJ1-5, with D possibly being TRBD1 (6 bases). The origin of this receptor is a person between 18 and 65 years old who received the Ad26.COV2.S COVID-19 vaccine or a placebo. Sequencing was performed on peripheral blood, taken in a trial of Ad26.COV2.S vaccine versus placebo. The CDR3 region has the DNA TGTGCCAGCAGCCCACAGGGAAATAGCAATCAGCCCCAGCATTTT. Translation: CASSPQGNSNQPQHF.